The 15 T cell receptor beta chains below were found in one sample sequenced in a study of blood T cell repertoires in COVID-19. Sequencing used immunoSEQ multiplex PCR; TCRdb keeps in-frame clones, though not all of them. The sample consists of 110,000 to 150,000 clones, roughly 80% of them appearing once. Input material: peripheral blood. The receptor set was obtained from a human donor in a cohort sampled during active COVID-19.

The J gene is TRBJ2-1, the V gene TRBV5-4, with 10 bases identical to TRBD2. J gave up 7 bases and V 1 base, and 8 bases lay outside the gene matches. From germline, CDR1 is SGHNT and CDR2 YYREEE (reference sequence). There are 16 residues in the CDR3. The CDR3 DNA reads as TGTGCCAGCAGCTTGCAGCGGGGGGGCTTAAGGAATGAGCAGTTCTTC. This sequence encodes CASSLQRGGLRNEQFF.

In this sample, this clone turned up a few times. This rearrangement joins TRBV29-1 to TRBJ2-1, with TRBD2 matching 11 bases. CDR3 length: 16 residues. Per the germline V gene, CDR1 is SQVTM and CDR2 is ANQGSEA. With 0 bases clipped from V and 6 bases from J, the junction kept 7 bases outside the gene matches. In DNA form, the CDR3 reads TGCAGCGTTGAAGAGGCCTTAGCGGGGGGGATCAATGAGCAGTTCTTC. Amino acids: CSVEEALAGGINEQFF.

The J gene is TRBJ2-3, the V gene TRBV5-1, with 11 bases matching TRBD1. J gave up 4 bases and V 5 bases, and 9 bases lay outside the gene matches. Germline loops: CDR1 SGHRS, CDR2 YFSETQ. CDR3 length: 16 residues. The DNA of the CDR3 is TGCGCCAGCAGTGGCTTGAGGACAGGGGGCCCAGATACGCAGTATTTT. It specifies CASSGLRTGGPDTQYF.

The chain carries TRBV10-3 and TRBJ1-6; 9 bases fit TRBD1. Germline trimming cut 9 bases from V and 6 bases from J; bases unmatched to any gene: 3. The CDR3 sequence is 13 residues long. Germline V CDR1 and CDR2: ENHRY, SYGVKD. CDR3 DNA sequence: TGTGCCATAGGACAGGGGAGTAATTCACCCCTCCACTTT. It encodes CAIGQGSNSPLHF.

The J gene is TRBJ2-3, the V gene TRBV7-3; D call uncertain. Germline loops: CDR1 SGHTA, CDR2 FQGTGA. Trimming took 9 bases from V and 5 from J, leaving 15 bases between them. This CDR3 is built from 13 residues. The CDR3 DNA reads TGTGCCAGTTCCAAGTTCCCCAGAGATACGCAGTATTTT. It yields the protein CASSKFPRDTQYF.

This clone was counted between two and nine times. This chain's CDR3 is CASSTWTAEPLSYGYTF. The CDR3 bases are TGTGCCAGTAGTACGTGGACAGCCGAACCTCTGAGCTATGGCTACACCTTC. The J gene is TRBJ1-2, the V gene TRBV19, with D tentatively TRBD1 (6 bases). Deletions cut 4 bases from V and 4 bases from J, with 22 bases between. The CDR3 extends over 17 amino acids. Germline assignment: CDR1 LNHDA and CDR2 SQIVND (reference sequence).

In this sample, this clone turned up a few times. The V and J genes are TRBV27 and TRBJ1-5; D might be TRBD1 (6 bases). The CDR3 length is 15 residues. Germline CDR1 and CDR2: MNHEY and SMNVEV (reference sequence). Trimming cost V 5 bases and J 5 bases, with 16 bases left between them. The CDR3 coding sequence is TGTGCCAGCAGTCTACAGGGTAAGCCGTATCAGCCCCAGCATTTT. Protein product: CASSLQGKPYQPQHF.

V gene TRBV30 combines with J gene TRBJ1-6; 8 bases agree with TRBD1. The V segment lost 3 bases and the J segment 7 bases; nucleotides outside the gene matches: 8. The CDR3 extends over 15 amino acids. The germline gives CDR1 GTSNPN, CDR2 SVGIG (reference sequence). The CDR3 loop reads CAWSVSRQGNSPLHF. In nucleotides, the CDR3 is TGTGCCTGGAGCGTATCTCGACAGGGGAATTCACCCCTCCACTTT.

The genes are TRBV6-6 and TRBJ2-7, with 7 bases matching TRBD1. The CDR3 consists of 15 residues. Germline CDR1 reads MNHNY; CDR2 reads SVGAGI (reference sequence). V was pared by 7 bases and J by 1 base, with 10 bases of the junction left unmatched. CDR3 sequence: CASTHPGTVSYEQYF. For the CDR3, the DNA is TGTGCCAGCACCCACCCCGGGACAGTATCCTACGAGCAGTACTTC.

This clone has just a few counts. The CDR3 sequence: CASSSRGGSLYGYTF. The CDR3 region has the DNA TGTGCCAGCAGCTCTCGGGGGGGCTCCCTATATGGCTACACCTTC. This chain links TRBV14 with TRBJ1-2; tentative D call: TRBD1 (6 bases). Germline values: CDR1 SGHDN, CDR2 FVKESK. V was trimmed by 5 bases and J by 5 bases, leaving 18 bases between them. This CDR3 region has 15 residues.

The chain carries TRBV6-5 and TRBJ1-2; D unresolved. V shed 0 bases and J shed 0 bases, with 2 bases lying between them. Germline V gene sequence: CDR1 MNHEY, CDR2 SVGAGI. The CDR3 length is 13 residues. CDR3 in amino acids: CASSYSTNYGYTF. CDR3 nucleotide sequence: TGTGCCAGCAGTTACTCCACTAACTATGGCTACACCTTC.

V gene TRBV3-1 (or the pseudogene TRBV3-2) combines with J gene TRBJ2-5; D unclear. Germline CDR1 reads LGHDT; CDR2 reads YNNKEL (reference sequence). The CDR3 consists of 15 residues. Trimming removed 1 base at V and 3 bases at J, with 12 bases between. CDR3 bases: TGTGCCAGCAGCCAAGGGATTCCTGGAGAAGAGACCCAGTACTTC. This sequence encodes CASSQGIPGEETQYF.

The chain couples TRBV19 to TRBJ1-5; 7 nucleotides line up with TRBD1. The CDR3 consists of 17 residues. Germline V gene lookup returns CDR1 LNHDA and CDR2 SQIVND (reference sequence). The V and J ends lost 9 bases and 4 bases, in that order; junction bases with no gene match: 18. CDR3 nucleotides: TGTGCCAGCCTCCCCAACCCTGGGACAGACTTAAATCAGCCCCAGCATTTT. This translates into CASLPNPGTDLNQPQHF.

The chain employs TRBV7-2 and TRBJ1-1; perhaps TRBD1 as D (5 bases). In germline, CDR1 is SGHTA, CDR2 FQGNSA. The CDR3 contains 13 residues. V was shortened by 4 bases and J by 5 bases, with 11 bases between the two germline ends. CDR3 DNA: TGTGCCAGCAGCTACCCTGGGGGGACTGAAGCTTTCTTT. This codes for CASSYPGGTEAFF.

J is TRBJ2-7 and V is TRBV6-5; D gene unclear. Germline values: CDR1 MNHEY, CDR2 SVGAGI. CDR3 length: 14 amino acids. V lost 3 bases and J 5 bases, leaving 14 bases between the germline ends. The DNA for the CDR3 is TGTGCCAGCAGTTATATTTCCCCCCTAGACGAGCAGTACTTC. Amino acid sequence: CASSYISPLDEQYF.